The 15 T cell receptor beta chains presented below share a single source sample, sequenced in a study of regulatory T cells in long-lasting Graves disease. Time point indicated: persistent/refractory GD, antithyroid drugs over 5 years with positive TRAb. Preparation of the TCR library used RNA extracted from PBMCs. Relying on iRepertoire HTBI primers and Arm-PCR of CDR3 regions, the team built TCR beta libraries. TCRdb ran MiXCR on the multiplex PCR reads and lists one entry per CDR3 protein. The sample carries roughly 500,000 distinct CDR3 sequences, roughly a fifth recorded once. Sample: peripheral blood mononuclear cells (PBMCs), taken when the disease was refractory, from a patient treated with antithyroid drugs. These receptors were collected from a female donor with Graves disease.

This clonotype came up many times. This chain's CDR3 is CASSLAGQGWKETQYF. As DNA, the CDR3 is TGTGCCAGCAGCCTTGCTGGACAGGGTTGGAAAGAGACCCAGTACTTC. This rearrangement joins TRBV7-2 to TRBJ2-5; 8 nucleotides agree with TRBD1. This CDR3 contains 16 residues. V was clipped by 5 bases and J by 3 bases; unmatched bases: 11. The germline V gene has CDR1 SGHTA and CDR2 FQGNSA.

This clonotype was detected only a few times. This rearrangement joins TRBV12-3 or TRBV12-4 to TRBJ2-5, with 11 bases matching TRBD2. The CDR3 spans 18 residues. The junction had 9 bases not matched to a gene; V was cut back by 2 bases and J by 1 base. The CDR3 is CASSLRFLAGGGQETQYF. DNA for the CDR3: TGTGCCAGCAGTTTACGCTTCCTAGCGGGAGGAGGCCAAGAGACCCAGTACTTC.

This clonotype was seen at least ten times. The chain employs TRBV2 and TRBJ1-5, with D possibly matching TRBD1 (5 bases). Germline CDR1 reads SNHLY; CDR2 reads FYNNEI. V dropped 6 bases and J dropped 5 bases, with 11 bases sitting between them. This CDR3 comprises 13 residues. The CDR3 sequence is CASRAGGDQPQHF. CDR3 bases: TGTGCCAGCAGAGCTGGGGGGGATCAGCCCCAGCATTTT.

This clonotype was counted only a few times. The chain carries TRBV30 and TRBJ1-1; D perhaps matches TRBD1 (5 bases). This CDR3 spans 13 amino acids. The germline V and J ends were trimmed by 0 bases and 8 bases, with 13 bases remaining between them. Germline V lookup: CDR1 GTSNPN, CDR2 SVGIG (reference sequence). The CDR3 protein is CAWSVIPTGEAFF. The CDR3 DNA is TGTGCCTGGAGTGTAATCCCCACAGGCGAAGCTTTCTTT.

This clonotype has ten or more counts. The CDR3 DNA sequence: TGTGCCAGCAGCGATTACACTGAAGCTTTCTTT. The encoded protein is CASSDYTEAFF. This chain connects TRBV13 to TRBJ1-1; D not certain. CDR3 size: 11 residues. Germline CDR1 and CDR2: PRHDT and FYEKMQ (reference sequence). V lost 5 bases and J 3 bases, leaving 4 bases between the germline ends. Supplemented by reference TRBV13 and TRBJ1-1, the full variable domain reads AAGVIQSPRHLIKEKRETATLKCYPIPRHDTVYWYQQGPGQDPQFLISFYEKMQSDKGSIPDRFSAQQFSDYHSELNMSSLELGDSALYFCASSDYTEAFFGQGTRLTVV.

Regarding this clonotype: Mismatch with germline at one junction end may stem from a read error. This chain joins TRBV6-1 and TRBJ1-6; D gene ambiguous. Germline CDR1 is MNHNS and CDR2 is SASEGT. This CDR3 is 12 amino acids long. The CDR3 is CACGRQNSPLHF. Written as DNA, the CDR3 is TGCGCCTGTGGACGGCAAAATTCACCCCTCCACTTT.

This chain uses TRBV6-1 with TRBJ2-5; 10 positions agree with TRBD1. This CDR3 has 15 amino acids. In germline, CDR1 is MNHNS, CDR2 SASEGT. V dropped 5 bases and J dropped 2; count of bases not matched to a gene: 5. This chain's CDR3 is CASSRTGGVQETQYF. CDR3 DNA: TGTGCCAGCAGTAGGACAGGGGGGGTTCAAGAGACCCAGTACTTC.

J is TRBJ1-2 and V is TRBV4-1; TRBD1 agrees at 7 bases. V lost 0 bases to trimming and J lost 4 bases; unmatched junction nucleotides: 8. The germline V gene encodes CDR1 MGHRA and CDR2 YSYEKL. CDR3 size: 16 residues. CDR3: CASSQDGQDLFYGYTF. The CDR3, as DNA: TGCGCCAGCAGCCAAGACGGACAGGATCTTTTCTATGGCTACACCTTC.

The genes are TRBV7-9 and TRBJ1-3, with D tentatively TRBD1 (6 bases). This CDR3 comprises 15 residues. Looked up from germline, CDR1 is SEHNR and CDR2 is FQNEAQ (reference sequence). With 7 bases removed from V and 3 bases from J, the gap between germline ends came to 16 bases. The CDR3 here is CASTPLPRGGNTIYF. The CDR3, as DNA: TGTGCCAGCACTCCCCTACCCAGGGGTGGAAACACCATATATTTT.

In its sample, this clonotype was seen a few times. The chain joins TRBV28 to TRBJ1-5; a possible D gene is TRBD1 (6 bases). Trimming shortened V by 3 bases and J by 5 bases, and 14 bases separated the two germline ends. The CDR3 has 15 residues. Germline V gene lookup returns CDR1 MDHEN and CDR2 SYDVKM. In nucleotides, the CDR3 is TGTGCCAGCAGTTTCTTGGACAGAGTTTATCAGCCCCAGCATTTT. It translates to CASSFLDRVYQPQHF. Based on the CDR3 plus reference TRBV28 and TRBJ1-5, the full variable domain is DVKVTQSSRYLVKRTGEKVFLECVQDMDHENMFWYRQDPGLGLRLIYFSYDVKMKEKGDIPEGYSVSREKKERFSLILESASTNQTSMYLCASSFLDRVYQPQHFGDGTRLSIL.

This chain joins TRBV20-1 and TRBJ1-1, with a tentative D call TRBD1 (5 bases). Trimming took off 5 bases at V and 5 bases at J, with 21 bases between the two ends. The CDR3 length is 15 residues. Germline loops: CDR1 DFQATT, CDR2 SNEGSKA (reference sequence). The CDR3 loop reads CSAGRVGTGLTEAFF. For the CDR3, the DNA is TGCAGTGCTGGCCGCGTCGGGACCGGGTTGACTGAAGCTTTCTTT.

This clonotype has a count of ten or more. The CDR3 protein is CASSPRGQHYGYTF. CDR3 DNA sequence: TGTGCCAGCAGCCCCAGGGGGCAGCACTATGGCTACACCTTC. V gene TRBV6-1 combines with J gene TRBJ1-2, with TRBD1 matching 8 bases. Per germline, CDR1 MNHNS and CDR2 SASEGT. The CDR3 is 14 residues long. Trimming removed 6 bases from V and 3 bases from J; junction bases left unmatched: 6.

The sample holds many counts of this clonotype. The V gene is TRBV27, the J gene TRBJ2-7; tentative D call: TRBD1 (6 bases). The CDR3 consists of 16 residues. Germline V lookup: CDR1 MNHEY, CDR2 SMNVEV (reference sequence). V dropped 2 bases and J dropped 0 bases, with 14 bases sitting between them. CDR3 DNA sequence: TGTGCCAGCAGTTTAATTCCAGGGGTCAGCTCCTACGAGCAGTACTTC. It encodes CASSLIPGVSSYEQYF.

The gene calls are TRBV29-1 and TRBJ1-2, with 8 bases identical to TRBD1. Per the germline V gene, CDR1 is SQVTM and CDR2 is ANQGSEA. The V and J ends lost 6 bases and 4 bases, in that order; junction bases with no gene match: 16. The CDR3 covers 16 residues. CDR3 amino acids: CSVGRDRWPLSYGYTF. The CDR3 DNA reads TGCAGCGTAGGGCGGGACAGGTGGCCCCTCTCCTATGGCTACACCTTC. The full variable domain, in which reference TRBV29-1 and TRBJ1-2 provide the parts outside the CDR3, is SAVISQKPSRDICQRGTSLTIQCQVDSQVTMMFWYRQQPGQSLTLIATANQGSEATYESGFVIDKFPISRPNLTFSTLTVSNMSPEDSSIYLCSVGRDRWPLSYGYTFGSGTRLTVV.

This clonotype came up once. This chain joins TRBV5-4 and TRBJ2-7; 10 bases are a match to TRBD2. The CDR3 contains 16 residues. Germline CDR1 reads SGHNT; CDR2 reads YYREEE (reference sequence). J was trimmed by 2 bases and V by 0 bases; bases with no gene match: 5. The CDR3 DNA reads TGTGCCAGCAGCTTGGAGGCCGGGACTAGCGCCTACGAGCAGTACTTC. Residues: CASSLEAGTSAYEQYF.